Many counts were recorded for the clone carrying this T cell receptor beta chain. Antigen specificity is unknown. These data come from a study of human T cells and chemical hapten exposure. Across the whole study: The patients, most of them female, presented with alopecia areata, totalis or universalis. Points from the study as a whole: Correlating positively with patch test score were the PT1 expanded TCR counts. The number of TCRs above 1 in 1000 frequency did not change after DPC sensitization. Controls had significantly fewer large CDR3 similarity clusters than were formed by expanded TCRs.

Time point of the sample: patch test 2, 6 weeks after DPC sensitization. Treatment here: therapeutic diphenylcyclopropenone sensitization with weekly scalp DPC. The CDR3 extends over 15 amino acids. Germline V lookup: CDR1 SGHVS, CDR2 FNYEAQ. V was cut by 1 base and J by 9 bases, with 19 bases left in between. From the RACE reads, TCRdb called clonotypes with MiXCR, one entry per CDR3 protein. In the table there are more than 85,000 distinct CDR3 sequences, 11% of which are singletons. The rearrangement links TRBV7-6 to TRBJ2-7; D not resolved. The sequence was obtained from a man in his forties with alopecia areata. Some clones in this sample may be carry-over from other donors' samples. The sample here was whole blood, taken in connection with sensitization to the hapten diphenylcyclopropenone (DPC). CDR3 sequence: CASSLESHWSHLQYF. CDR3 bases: TGTGCCAGCAGCTTAGAGTCACATTGGAGCCATCTGCAGTACTTC.